This T cell receptor beta chain was recovered during a study of blood T cell repertoires in COVID-19. As for the study in general: Researchers got acute and convalescent COVID-19 samples from the United States, Italy and Spain. PBMCs, B-cell-depleted T cells, or T cells were the source of the cDNA or gDNA that made up the material.

Seattle's enrolled individuals joined amid active infection and were then monitored longitudinally. Original methodology: By means of reference gene primer amplification, nucleated cell counts were estimated. The protocol was immunoSEQ multiplex PCR, while the TCRdb copy is restricted to in-frame clones and leaves out a portion. V and J calls and clone size come straight from that table; D and trimming were deduced from the DNA. There are a few hundred thousand clones in the sample; roughly 90% occur only once, and around 1.9% lies in the top ten. There are 15 residues in the CDR3. With 5 bases removed from V and 2 bases from J, the gap between germline ends came to 14 bases. CDR1 is SGHVS, CDR2 FQNEAQ, per germline.

The sample taken for sequencing was peripheral blood. The chain couples TRBV7-8 to TRBJ2-3, with D maybe TRBD1 (6 bases). This TCR was recovered from a woman in her 30s with COVID-19, enrolled during active disease. The CDR3 loop reads CASSHGGRVTDTQYF. The CDR3 bases are TGTGCCAGCAGCCATGGGGGCAGGGTCACAGATACGCAGTATTTT.